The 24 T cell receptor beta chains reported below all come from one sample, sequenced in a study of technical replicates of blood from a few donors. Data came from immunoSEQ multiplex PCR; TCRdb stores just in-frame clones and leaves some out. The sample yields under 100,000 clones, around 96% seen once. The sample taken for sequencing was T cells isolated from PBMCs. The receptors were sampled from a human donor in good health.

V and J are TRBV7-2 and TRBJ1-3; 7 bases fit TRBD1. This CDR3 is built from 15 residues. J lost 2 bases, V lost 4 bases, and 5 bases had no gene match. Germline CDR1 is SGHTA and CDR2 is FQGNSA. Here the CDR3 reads CASSSTGATGNTIYF. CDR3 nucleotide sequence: TGTGCCAGCAGCTCAACAGGGGCCACTGGAAACACCATATATTTT.

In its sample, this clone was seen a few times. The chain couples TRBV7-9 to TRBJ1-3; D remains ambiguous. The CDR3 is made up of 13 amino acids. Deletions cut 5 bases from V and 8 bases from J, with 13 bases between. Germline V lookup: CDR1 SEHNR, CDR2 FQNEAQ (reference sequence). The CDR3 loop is CASSRERGHTIYF. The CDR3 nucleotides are TGTGCCAGCAGCCGAGAACGAGGTCACACCATATATTTT.

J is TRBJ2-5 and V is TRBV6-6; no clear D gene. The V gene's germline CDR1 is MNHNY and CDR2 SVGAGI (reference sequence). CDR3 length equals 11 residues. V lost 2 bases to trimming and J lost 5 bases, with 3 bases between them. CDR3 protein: CASSYRETQYF. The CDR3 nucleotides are TGTGCCAGCAGTTACCGGGAGACCCAGTACTTC.

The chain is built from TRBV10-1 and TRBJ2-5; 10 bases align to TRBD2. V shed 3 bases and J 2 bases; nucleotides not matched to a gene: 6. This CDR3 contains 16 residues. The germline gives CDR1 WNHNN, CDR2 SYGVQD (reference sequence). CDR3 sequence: CASSEASGRRQETQYF. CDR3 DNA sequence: TGCGCCAGCAGTGAAGCTAGCGGGAGACGTCAAGAGACCCAGTACTTC.

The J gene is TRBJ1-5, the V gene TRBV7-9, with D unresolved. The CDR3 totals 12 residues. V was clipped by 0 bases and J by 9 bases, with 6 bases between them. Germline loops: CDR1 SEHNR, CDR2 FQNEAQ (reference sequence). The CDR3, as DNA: TGTGCCAGCAGCTTAGCAGCTCGGCCCCAGCATTTT. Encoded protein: CASSLAARPQHF. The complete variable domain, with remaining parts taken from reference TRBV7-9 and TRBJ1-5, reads DTGVSQNPRHKITKRGQNVTFRCDPISEHNRLYWYRQTLGQGPEFLTYFQNEAQLEKSRLLSDRFSAERPKGSFSTLEIQRTEQGDSAMYLCASSLAARPQHFGDGTRLSIL.

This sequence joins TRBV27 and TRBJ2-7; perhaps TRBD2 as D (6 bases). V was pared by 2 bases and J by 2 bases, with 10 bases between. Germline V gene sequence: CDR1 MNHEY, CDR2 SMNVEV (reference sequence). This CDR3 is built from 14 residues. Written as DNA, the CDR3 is TGTGCCAGCAGTTTAGGGACTGCAACCTACGAGCAGTACTTC. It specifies CASSLGTATYEQYF.

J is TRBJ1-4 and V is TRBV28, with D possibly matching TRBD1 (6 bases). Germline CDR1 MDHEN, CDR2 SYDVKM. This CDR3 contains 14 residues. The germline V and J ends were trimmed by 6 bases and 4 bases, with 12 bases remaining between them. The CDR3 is CASSPGQINEKLFF. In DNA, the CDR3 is TGTGCCAGCAGCCCGGGACAAATTAATGAAAAACTGTTTTTT.

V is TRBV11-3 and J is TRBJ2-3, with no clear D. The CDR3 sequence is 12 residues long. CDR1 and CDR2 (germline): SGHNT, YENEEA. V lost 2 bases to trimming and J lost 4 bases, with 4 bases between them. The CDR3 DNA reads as TGTGCCAGCAGCTTACCTGCAGATACGCAGTATTTT. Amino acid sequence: CASSLPADTQYF. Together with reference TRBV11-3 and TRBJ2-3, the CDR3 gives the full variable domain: EAGVVQSPRYKIIEKKQPVAFWCNPISGHNTLYWYLQNLGQGPELLIRYENEEAVDDSQLPKDRFSAERLKGVDSTLKIQPAELGDSAVYLCASSLPADTQYFGPGTRLTVL.

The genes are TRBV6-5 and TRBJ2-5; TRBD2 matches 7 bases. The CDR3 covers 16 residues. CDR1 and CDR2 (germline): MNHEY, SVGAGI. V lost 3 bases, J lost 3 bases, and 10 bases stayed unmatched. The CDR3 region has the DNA TGTGCCAGCAGTTATCTGGGAGGGTGGGACGAAGAGACCCAGTACTTC. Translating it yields CASSYLGGWDEETQYF.

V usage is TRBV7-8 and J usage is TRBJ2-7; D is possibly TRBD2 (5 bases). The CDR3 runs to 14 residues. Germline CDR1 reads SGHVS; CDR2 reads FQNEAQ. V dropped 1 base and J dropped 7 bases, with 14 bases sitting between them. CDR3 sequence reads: CASSLVQSTGEQYF. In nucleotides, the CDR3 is TGTGCCAGCAGCTTAGTACAGTCGACGGGGGAGCAGTACTTC.

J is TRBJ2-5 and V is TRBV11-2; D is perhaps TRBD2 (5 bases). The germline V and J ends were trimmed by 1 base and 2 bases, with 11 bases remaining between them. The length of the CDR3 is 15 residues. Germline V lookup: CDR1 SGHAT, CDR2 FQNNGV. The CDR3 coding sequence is TGTGCCAGCAGCTTAGCTGAGCGGCGACAAGAGACCCAGTACTTC. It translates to CASSLAERRQETQYF.

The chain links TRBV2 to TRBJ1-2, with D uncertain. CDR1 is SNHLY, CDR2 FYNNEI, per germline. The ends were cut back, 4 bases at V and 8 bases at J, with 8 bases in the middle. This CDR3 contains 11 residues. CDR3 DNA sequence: TGTGCCAGCAGTGCCGGTAACGGCTACACCTTC. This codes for CASSAGNGYTF.

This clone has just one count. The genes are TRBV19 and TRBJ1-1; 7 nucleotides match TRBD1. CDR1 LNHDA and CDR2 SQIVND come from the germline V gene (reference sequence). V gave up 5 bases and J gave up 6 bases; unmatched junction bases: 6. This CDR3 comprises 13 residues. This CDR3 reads CASSSTGTAEAFF. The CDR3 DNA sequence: TGTGCCAGTAGTTCGACAGGGACGGCTGAAGCTTTCTTT.

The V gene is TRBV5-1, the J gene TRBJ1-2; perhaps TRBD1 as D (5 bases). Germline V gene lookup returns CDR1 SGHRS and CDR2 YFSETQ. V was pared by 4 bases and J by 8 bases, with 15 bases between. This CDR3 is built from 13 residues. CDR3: CASSLVGGGGYTF. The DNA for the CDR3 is TGCGCCAGCAGCCTGGTCGGGGGAGGGGGCTACACCTTC.

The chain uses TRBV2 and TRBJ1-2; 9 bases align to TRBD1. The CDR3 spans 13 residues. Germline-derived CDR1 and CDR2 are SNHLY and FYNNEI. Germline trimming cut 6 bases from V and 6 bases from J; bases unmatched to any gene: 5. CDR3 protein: CASRKDRGDGYTF. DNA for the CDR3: TGTGCCAGCAGGAAGGACAGGGGTGATGGCTACACCTTC.

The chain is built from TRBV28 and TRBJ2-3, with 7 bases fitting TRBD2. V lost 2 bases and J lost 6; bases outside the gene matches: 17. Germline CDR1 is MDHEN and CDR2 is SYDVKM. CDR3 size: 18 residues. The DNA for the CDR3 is TGTGCCAGCAGTTTAGGGAGGGAGCCCTCTACCGCACATGATACGCAGTATTTT. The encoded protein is CASSLGREPSTAHDTQYF. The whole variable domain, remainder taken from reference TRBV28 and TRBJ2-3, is DVKVTQSSRYLVKRTGEKVFLECVQDMDHENMFWYRQDPGLGLRLIYFSYDVKMKEKGDIPEGYSVSREKKERFSLILESASTNQTSMYLCASSLGREPSTAHDTQYFGPGTRLTVL.

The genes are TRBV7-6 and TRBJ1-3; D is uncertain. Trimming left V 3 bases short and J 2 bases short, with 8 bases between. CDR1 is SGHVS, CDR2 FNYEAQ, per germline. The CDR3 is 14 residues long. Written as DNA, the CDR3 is TGTGCCAGCAGCTTGCTTGGAGCTGGAAACACCATATATTTT. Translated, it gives CASSLLGAGNTIYF. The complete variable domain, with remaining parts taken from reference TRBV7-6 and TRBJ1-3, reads GAGVSQSPRYKVTKRGQDVALRCDPISGHVSLYWYRQALGQGPEFLTYFNYEAQQDKSGLPNDRFSAERPEGSISTLTIQRTEQRDSAMYRCASSLLGAGNTIYFGEGSWLTVV.

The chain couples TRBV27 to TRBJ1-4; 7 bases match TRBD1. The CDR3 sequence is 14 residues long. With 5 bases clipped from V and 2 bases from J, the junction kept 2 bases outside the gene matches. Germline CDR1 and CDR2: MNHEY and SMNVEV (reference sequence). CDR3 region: CASSLQGTNEKLFF. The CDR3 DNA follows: TGTGCCAGCAGTCTACAGGGGACTAATGAAAAACTGTTTTTT.

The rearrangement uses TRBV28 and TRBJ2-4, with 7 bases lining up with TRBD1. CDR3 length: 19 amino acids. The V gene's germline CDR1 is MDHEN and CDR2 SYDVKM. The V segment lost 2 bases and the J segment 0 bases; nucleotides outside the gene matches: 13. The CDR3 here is CASSLGTAVESIAKNIQYF. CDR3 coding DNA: TGTGCCAGCAGTTTAGGGACAGCAGTGGAATCTATAGCCAAAAACATTCAGTACTTC.

The CDR3 DNA sequence: TGTGCCTGGAGGTCGGACAGGGCCGCCGGGGAGCTGTTTTTT. It translates to CAWRSDRAAGELFF. The chain joins TRBV30 to TRBJ2-2; 8 nucleotides match TRBD1. The CDR3 contains 14 residues. Germline-derived CDR1 and CDR2 are GTSNPN and SVGIG (reference sequence). V lost 3 bases to trimming and J lost 6 bases; unmatched junction nucleotides: 6.

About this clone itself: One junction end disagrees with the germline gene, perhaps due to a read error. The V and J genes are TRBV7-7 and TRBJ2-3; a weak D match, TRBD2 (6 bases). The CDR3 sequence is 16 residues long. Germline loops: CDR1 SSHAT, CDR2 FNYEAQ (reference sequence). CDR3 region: CASSLGAAGFTDTQYF. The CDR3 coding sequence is TGTGCTAGCAGCTTAGGGGCGGCGGGGTTCACAGATACGCAGTATTTT.

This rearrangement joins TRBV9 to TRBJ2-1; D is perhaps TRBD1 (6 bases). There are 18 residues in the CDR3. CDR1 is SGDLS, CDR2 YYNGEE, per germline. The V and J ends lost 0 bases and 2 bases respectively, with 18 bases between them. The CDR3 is CASSVAGGSGLAYNEQFF. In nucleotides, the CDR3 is TGTGCCAGCAGCGTAGCTGGGGGCTCGGGTCTCGCCTACAATGAGCAGTTCTTC.

The CDR3 is CASRGQDYSNQPQHF. CDR3 bases: TGTGCCAGTAGAGGACAGGACTATAGCAATCAGCCCCAGCATTTT. The J gene is TRBJ1-5, the V gene TRBV19; TRBD1 aligns across 7 bases. The germline gives CDR1 LNHDA, CDR2 SQIVND (reference sequence). V lost 6 bases and J lost 0; bases outside the gene matches: 5. This CDR3 has 15 amino acids.

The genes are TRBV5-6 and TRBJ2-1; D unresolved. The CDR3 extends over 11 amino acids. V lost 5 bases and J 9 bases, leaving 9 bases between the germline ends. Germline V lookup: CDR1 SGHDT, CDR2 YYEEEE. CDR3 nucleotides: TGTGCCAGCAGACTTGGTTTTGAGCAGTTCTTC. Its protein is CASRLGFEQFF.